Presented here are 10 T cell receptor beta chains from one specimen sequenced in a study of CD8 T cells in ankylosing spondylitis. TCRdb processed the 5' RACE reads anew with MiXCR; each CDR3 protein has one entry. The sample lists approximately 140,000 distinct CDR3 sequences, 7% to 10% occurring once. Sequenced: synovial fluid, either unsorted or a sorted T cell fraction (not recorded which). The receptors shown here come from a male donor with ankylosing spondylitis.

In this sample, this clonotype turned up a few times. The CDR3 region has the DNA TGTGCCAGCAGCCAAGTTACAACAGGTTTTCGGGAGACCCAGTACTTC. It translates to CASSQVTTGFRETQYF. The chain is built from TRBV4-2 and TRBJ2-5; TRBD1 might be the D (5 bases). CDR1 and CDR2 (germline): LGHNA, YNFKEQ. Trimming shortened V by 1 base and J by 5 bases, and 17 bases separated the two germline ends. This CDR3 is 16 amino acids long.

This clonotype was counted a few times. The chain recombines TRBV5-1 with TRBJ2-7; D remains unclear. CDR1 and CDR2 (germline): SGHRS, YFSETQ. Deletions cut 0 bases from V and 4 bases from J, with 11 bases between. The CDR3 length is 14 residues. CDR3 bases: TGCGCCAGCAGCTTGGGACCGGGTTATTACGAGCAGTACTTC. It codes for CASSLGPGYYEQYF.

On this clonotype itself: The junction differs from germline at one of its ends, possibly a read error. The CDR3 DNA follows: TGTGCCAGCAGCGCCGGGATCCTCAGGGGTGAGCAGTTCTTC. Amino acids: CASSAGILRGEQFF. This chain joins TRBV4-1 and TRBJ2-1; a possible D gene is TRBD1 (6 bases). The CDR3 runs to 14 residues. Germline V gene sequence: CDR1 MGHRA, CDR2 YSYEKL.

This clonotype has a count of ten or more. The chain links TRBV7-2 to TRBJ2-7, with a possible D match to TRBD1 (6 bases). Germline-derived CDR1 and CDR2 are SGHTA and FQGNSA. The CDR3 is 13 amino acids. V dropped 0 bases and J dropped 6 bases, with 9 bases sitting between them. In DNA, the CDR3 is TGTGCCAGCAGCTTAGCACAGGGTGTCGAGCAGTACTTC. It yields the protein CASSLAQGVEQYF.

Many counts were recorded for this clonotype. The genes are TRBV6-5 and TRBJ1-6, with D tentatively TRBD1 (5 bases). The CDR3 extends over 15 amino acids. Germline V gene data show CDR1 as MNHEY and CDR2 as SVGAGI. Trimming pared 2 bases from V and 10 bases from J, leaving 15 bases between. The CDR3 DNA sequence: TGTGCCAGCAGTTACATCGGTAGGGGCGGCTCACCCCTCCACTTT. Encoded protein: CASSYIGRGGSPLHF.

The chain is built from TRBV7-9 and TRBJ1-6, with D perhaps matching TRBD1 (6 bases). Germline CDR1 SEHNR, CDR2 FQNEAQ (reference sequence). The CDR3 runs 13 residues. The germline V and J ends were trimmed by 5 bases and 10 bases, with 12 bases remaining between them. The CDR3 DNA reads TGTGCCAGCAGCCTACAGGGAGAATCACCCCTCCACTTT. This encodes CASSLQGESPLHF.

This clonotype was observed many times. The chain links TRBV7-2 to TRBJ2-3; D not certain. The CDR3 sequence is 13 residues long. V was trimmed by 5 bases and J by 4 bases, leaving 10 bases between them. CDR1 and CDR2 (germline): SGHTA, FQGNSA. This CDR3 reads CASSLTTADTQYF. CDR3 coding DNA: TGTGCCAGCAGCCTTACTACGGCAGATACGCAGTATTTT.

The J gene is TRBJ1-5, the V gene TRBV18; tentatively, D is TRBD1 (5 bases). Germline V lookup: CDR1 KGHSH, CDR2 LQKENI. The CDR3 spans 13 residues. V was trimmed by 6 bases and J by 9 bases, leaving 15 bases between them. CDR3 in DNA: TGTGCCAGCTCCCCTTCCCAGGGTGCGCCCCAGCATTTT. Translated: CASSPSQGAPQHF.

J is TRBJ2-3 and V is TRBV12-3 or TRBV12-4; TRBD2 matches at 9 bases. This CDR3 contains 15 residues. Germline trimming cut 5 bases from V and 2 bases from J; bases unmatched to any gene: 5. The CDR3 spells CASSLIAGDTDTQYF. The CDR3 coding sequence is TGTGCCAGCAGTCTTATAGCGGGGGACACAGATACGCAGTATTTT.

This clonotype occurred many times. V is TRBV5-1 and J is TRBJ2-1, with D perhaps given as TRBD1 or TRBD2 (5 bases each). Germline V gene sequence: CDR1 SGHRS, CDR2 YFSETQ. Trimming cost V 0 bases and J 9 bases, with 19 bases left between them. The length of the CDR3 is 16 residues. The CDR3 here is CASSLDYPGPGIEQFF. In DNA, the CDR3 is TGCGCCAGCAGCTTGGATTATCCGGGACCAGGGATTGAGCAGTTCTTC. The whole variable domain, filled in from reference TRBV5-1 and TRBJ2-1, reads KAGVTQTPRYLIKTRGQQVTLSCSPISGHRSVSWYQQTPGQGLQFLFEYFSETQRNKGNFPGRFSGRQFSNSRSEMNVSTLELGDSALYLCASSLDYPGPGIEQFFGPGTRLTVL.